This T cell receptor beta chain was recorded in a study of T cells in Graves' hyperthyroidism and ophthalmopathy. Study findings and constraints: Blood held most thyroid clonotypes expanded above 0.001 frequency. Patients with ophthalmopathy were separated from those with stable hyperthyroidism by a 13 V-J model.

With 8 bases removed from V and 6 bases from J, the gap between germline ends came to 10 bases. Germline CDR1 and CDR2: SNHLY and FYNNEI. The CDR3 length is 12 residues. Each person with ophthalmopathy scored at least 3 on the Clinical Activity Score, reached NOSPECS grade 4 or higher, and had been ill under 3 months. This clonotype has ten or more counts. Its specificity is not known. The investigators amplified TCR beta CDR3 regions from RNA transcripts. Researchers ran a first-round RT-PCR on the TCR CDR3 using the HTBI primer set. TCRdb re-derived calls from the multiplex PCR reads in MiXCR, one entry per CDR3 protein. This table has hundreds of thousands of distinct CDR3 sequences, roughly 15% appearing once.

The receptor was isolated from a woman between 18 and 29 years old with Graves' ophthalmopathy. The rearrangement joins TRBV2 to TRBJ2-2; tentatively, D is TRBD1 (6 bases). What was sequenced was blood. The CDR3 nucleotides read TGTGCCAGCTTAGGGGGACCCGGGGAGCTGTTTTTT. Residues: CASLGGPGELFF.